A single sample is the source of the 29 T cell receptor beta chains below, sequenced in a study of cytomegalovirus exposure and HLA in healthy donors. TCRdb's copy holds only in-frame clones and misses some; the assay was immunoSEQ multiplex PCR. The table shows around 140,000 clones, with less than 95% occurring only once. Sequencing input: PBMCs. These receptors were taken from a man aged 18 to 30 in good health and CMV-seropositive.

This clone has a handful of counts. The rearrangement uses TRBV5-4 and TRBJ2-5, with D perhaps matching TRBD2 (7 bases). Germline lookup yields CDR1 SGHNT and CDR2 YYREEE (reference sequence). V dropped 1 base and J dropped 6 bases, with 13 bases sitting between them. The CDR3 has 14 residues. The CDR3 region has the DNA TGTGCCAGCAGCTTGCGGGGGGCCGGGAAGACCCAGTACTTC. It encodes CASSLRGAGKTQYF.

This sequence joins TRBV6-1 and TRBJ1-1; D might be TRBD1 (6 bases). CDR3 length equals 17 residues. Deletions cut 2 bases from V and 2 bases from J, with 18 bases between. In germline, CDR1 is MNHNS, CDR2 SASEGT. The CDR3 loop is CASSERGALGRNTEAFF. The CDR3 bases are TGTGCCAGCAGTGAACGGGGGGCATTAGGACGAAACACTGAAGCTTTCTTT.

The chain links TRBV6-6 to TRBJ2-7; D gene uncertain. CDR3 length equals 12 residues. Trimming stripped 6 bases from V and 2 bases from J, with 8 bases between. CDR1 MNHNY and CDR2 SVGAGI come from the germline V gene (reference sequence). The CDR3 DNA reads TGTGCCAGCAGCCTGGGCGCCTACGAGCAGTACTTC. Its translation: CASSLGAYEQYF.

The CDR3 is CAAGQGDSPLHF. CDR3 sequence (DNA): TGTGCCGCGGGGCAGGGGGATTCACCCCTCCACTTT. V usage is TRBV6-5 and J usage is TRBJ1-6, with 7 bases identical to TRBD1. V dropped 11 bases and J dropped 8; count of bases not matched to a gene: 6. Germline loops: CDR1 MNHEY, CDR2 SVGAGI. The CDR3 length is 12 residues.

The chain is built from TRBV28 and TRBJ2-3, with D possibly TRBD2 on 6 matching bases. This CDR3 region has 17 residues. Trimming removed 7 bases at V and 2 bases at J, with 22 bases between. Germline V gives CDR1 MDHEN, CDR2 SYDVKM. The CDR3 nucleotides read TGTGCCAGCACCCAACCCGGGGCTAGCGAATACACAGATACGCAGTATTTT. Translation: CASTQPGASEYTDTQYF.

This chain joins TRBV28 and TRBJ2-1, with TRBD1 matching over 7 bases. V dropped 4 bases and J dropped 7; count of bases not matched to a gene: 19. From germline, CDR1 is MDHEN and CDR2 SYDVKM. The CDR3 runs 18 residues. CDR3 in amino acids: CASSSRQGSVDRPNEQFF. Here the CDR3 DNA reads TGTGCCAGCAGTTCCAGACAGGGTTCGGTAGATAGACCGAATGAGCAGTTCTTC. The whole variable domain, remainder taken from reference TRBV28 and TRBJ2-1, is DVKVTQSSRYLVKRTGEKVFLECVQDMDHENMFWYRQDPGLGLRLIYFSYDVKMKEKGDIPEGYSVSREKKERFSLILESASTNQTSMYLCASSSRQGSVDRPNEQFFGPGTRLTVL.

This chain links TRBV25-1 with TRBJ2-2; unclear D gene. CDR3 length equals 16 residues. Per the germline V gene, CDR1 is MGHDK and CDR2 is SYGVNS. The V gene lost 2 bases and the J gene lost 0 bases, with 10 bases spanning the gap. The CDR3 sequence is CASSEGWQANTGELFF. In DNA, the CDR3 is TGTGCCAGCAGTGAAGGGTGGCAGGCGAACACCGGGGAGCTGTTTTTT.

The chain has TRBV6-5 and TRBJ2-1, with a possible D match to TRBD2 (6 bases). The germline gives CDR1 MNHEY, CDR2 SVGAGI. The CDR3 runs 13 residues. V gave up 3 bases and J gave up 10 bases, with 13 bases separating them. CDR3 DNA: TGTGCCAGCAGTTATCCAGGGAGGAACGAGCAGTTCTTC. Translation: CASSYPGRNEQFF.

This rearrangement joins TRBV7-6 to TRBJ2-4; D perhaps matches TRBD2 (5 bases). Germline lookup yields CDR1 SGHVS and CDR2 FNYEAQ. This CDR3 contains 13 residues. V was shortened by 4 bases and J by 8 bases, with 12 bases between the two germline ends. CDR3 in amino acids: CASSSEDSYIQYF. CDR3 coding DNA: TGTGCCAGCAGCTCAGAGGACTCCTACATTCAGTACTTC.

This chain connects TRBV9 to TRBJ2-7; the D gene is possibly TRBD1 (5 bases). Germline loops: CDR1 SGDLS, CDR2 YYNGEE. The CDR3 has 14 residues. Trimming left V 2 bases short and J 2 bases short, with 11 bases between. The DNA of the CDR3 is TGTGCCAGCAGCGTTGATCAGGGCCCCTACGAGCAGTACTTC. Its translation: CASSVDQGPYEQYF.

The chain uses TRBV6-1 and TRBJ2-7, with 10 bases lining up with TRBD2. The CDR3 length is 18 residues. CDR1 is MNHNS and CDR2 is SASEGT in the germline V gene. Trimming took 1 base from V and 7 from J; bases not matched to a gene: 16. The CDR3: CASSEGAGAGGGLEEQYF. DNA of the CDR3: TGTGCCAGCAGTGAAGGGGCGGGAGCGGGAGGGGGTTTAGAGGAGCAGTACTTC.

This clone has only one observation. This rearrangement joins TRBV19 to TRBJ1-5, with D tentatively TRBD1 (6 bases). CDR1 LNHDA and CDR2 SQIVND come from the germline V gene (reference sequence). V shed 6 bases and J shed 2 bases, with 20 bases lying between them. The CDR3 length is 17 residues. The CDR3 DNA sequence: TGTGCCAGTAGCCACACAGGGTTCGGGGTGGGCAATCAGCCCCAGCATTTT. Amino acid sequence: CASSHTGFGVGNQPQHF. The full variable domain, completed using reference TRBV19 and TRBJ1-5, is DGGITQSPKYLFRKEGQNVTLSCEQNLNHDAMYWYRQDPGQGLRLIYYSQIVNDFQKGDIAEGYSVSREKKESFPLTVTSAQKNPTAFYLCASSHTGFGVGNQPQHFGDGTRLSIL.

The chain's CDR3 is CASSFSNNEQFF. Written as DNA, the CDR3 is TGTGCCAGCAGCTTCAGTAACAATGAGCAGTTCTTC. The V and J genes are TRBV11-3 and TRBJ2-1, with D unclear. This CDR3 region has 12 residues. Germline CDR1 reads SGHNT; CDR2 reads YENEEA. Trimming removed 3 bases from V and 5 bases from J, with 5 bases in between.

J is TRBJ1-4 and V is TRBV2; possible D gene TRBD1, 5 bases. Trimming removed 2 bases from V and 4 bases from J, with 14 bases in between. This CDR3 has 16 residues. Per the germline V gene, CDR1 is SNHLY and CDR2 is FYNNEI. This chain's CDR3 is CASSEWGGKNNEKLFF. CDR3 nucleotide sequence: TGTGCCAGCAGTGAATGGGGGGGAAAGAATAATGAAAAACTGTTTTTT. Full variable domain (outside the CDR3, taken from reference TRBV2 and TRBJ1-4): EPEVTQTPSHQVTQMGQEVILRCVPISNHLYFYWYRQILGQKVEFLVSFYNNEISEKSEIFDDQFSVERPDGSNFTLKIRSTKLEDSAMYFCASSEWGGKNNEKLFFGSGTQLSVL.

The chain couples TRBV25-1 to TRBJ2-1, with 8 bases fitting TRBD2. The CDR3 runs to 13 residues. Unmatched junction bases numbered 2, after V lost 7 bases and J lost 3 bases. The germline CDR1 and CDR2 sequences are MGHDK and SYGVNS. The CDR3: CASKAGVYNEQFF. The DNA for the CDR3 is TGTGCCAGCAAAGCGGGAGTCTACAATGAGCAGTTCTTC.

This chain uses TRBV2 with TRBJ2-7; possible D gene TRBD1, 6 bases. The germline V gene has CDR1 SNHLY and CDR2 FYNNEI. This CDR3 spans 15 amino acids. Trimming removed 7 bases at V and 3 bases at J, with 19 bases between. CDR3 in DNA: TGTGCCAGCAACACCAAAATGACAGGCGGCTACGAGCAGTACTTC. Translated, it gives CASNTKMTGGYEQYF.

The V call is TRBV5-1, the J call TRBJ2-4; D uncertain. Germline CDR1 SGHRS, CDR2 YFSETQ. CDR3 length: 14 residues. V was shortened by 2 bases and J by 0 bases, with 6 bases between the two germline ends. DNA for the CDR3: TGCGCCAGCAGCTTCTCCCTAGCCAAAAACATTCAGTACTTC. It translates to CASSFSLAKNIQYF.

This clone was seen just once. In DNA, the CDR3 is TGTGCCAGCAGTCGCGGGACCCGGGAGGGTCAGCCCCAGCATTTT. This gives the protein CASSRGTREGQPQHF. V is TRBV11-2 and J is TRBJ1-5, with a tentative D call TRBD1 (5 bases). The germline V gene encodes CDR1 SGHAT and CDR2 FQNNGV. The length of the CDR3 is 15 residues. V lost 6 bases and J 6 bases, leaving 18 bases between the germline ends.

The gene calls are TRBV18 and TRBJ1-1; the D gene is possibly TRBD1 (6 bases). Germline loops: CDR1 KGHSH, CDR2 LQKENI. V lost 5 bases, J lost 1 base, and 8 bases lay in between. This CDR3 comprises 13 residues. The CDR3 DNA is TGTGCCAGCTCAACCAGGGGGAACACTGAAGCTTTCTTT. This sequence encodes CASSTRGNTEAFF.

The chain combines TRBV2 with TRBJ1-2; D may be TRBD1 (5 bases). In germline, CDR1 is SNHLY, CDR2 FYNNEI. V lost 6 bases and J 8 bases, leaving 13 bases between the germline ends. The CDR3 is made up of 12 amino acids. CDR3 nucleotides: TGTGCCAGCAGGAAGGAGGGGCCGGGCTACACCTTC. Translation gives CASRKEGPGYTF.

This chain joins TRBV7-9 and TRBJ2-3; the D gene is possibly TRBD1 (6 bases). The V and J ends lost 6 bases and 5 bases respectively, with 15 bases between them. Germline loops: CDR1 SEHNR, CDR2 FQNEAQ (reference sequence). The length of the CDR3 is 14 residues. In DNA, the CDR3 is TGTGCCAGCAGTCATACGGAAGGGGGAGATACGCAGTATTTT. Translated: CASSHTEGGDTQYF.

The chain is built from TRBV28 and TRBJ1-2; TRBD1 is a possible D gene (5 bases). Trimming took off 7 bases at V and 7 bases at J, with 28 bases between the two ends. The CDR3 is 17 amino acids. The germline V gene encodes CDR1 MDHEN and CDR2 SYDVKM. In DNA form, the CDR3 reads TGTGCCAGCACCTTAGCGGGGGGTGTGGCAGGCGGAAGTGGCTACACCTTC. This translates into CASTLAGGVAGGSGYTF.

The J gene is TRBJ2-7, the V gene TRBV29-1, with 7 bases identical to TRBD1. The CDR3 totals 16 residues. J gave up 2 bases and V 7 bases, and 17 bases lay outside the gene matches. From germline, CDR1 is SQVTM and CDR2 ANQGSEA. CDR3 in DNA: TGCAGCGCTCTGGGTGTGGGACAGAGGGAAGCCTACGAGCAGTACTTC. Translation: CSALGVGQREAYEQYF.

This CDR3 is CASSQDYNTGELFF. CDR3 in DNA: TGTGCCAGCAGCCAGGACTACAACACCGGGGAGCTGTTTTTT. This rearrangement joins TRBV6-6 to TRBJ2-2; D might be TRBD2 (6 bases). Trimming pared 6 bases from V and 2 bases from J, leaving 10 bases between. CDR1 is MNHNY, CDR2 SVGAGI, per germline (reference sequence). The CDR3 runs to 14 residues.

CDR3 nucleotides: TGTGCCATCAATGATCGGGTTAATCAGCCCCAGCATTTT. Amino acid sequence: CAINDRVNQPQHF. The chain has TRBV10-3 and TRBJ1-5, with unresolved D. Trimming pared 7 bases from V and 4 bases from J, leaving 11 bases between. Germline V gene data show CDR1 as ENHRY and CDR2 as SYGVKD. The CDR3 has 13 amino acids.

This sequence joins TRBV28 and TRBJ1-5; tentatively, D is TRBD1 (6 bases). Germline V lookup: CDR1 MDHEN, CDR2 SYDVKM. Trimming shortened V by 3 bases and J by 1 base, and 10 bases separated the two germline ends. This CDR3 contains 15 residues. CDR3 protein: CASSFTGNSNQPQHF. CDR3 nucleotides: TGTGCCAGCAGTTTTACAGGGAACAGCAATCAGCCCCAGCATTTT.

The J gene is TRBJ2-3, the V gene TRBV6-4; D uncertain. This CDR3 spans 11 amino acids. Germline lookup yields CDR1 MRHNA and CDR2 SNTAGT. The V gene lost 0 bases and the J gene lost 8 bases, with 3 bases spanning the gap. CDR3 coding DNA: TGTGCCAGCAGTGACTCAGCTACGCAGTATTTT. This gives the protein CASSDSATQYF.

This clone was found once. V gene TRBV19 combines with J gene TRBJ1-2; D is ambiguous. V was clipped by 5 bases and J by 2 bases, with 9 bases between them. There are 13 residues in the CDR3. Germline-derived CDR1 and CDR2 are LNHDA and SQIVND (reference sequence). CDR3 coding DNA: TGTGCCAGTAGTTCGCGGGTGAACTATGGCTACACCTTC. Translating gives CASSSRVNYGYTF.

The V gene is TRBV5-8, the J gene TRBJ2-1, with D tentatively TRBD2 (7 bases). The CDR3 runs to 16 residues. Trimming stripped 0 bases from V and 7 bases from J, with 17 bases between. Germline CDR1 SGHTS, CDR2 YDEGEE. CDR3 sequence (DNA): TGTGCCAGCAGCTTGGCCTTCGGGGGGCCCTCTAATGAGCAGTTCTTC. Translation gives CASSLAFGGPSNEQFF.